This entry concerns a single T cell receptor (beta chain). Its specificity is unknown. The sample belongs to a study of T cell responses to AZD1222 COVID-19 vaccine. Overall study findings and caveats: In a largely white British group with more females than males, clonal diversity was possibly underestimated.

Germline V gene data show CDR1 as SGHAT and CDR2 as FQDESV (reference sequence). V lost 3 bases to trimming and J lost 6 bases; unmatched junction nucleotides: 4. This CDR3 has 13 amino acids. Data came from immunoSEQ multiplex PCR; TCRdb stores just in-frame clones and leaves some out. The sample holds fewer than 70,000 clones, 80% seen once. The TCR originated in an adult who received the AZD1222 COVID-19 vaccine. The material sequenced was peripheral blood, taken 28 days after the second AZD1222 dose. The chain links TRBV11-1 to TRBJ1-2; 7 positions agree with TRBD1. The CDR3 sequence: CASSFGTANGYTF. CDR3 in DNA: TGTGCCAGCAGCTTCGGGACAGCAAATGGCTACACCTTC. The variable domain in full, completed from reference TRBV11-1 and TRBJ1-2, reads EAEVAQSPRYKITEKSQAVAFWCDPISGHATLYWYRQILGQGPELLVQFQDESVVDDSQLPKDRFSAERLKGVDSTLKIQPAELGDSAMYLCASSFGTANGYTFGSGTRLTVV.